Listed below are T cell receptor beta chains from one sample, sequenced in a study of OX40 agonist ivuxolimab in advanced cancers. The table came from immunoSEQ multiplex PCR; TCRdb's copy has only in-frame clones and leaves some out. Of 75,000 to 80,000 clones listed, more than 75% are singletons. The input for sequencing was CD4+ or CD8+ T cells sorted from blood, taken in a trial of the OX40 agonist ivuxolimab. The source of these receptors is an adult with an advanced solid tumor such as melanoma, head and neck, liver or kidney cancer. Each CDR3 is given with its conserved first and last residue. The D gene is left open where the match is weak. Size values are once, few and many counts, or a class for expanded clones, and some rows have none.

>once|TRBJ2-5|NA|TRBV5-1
TGCGCCAGCAGCTACGGGACCCAAGAGACCCAGTACTTC
CASSYGTQETQYF
>NA|TRBJ2-7|NA|TRBV7-9
TGTGCCAGCAGCTTAGATCCAGGGGTCCCCTACGAGCAGTACTTC
CASSLDPGVPYEQYF
>NA|TRBJ2-2|NA|TRBV30
TGTGCCTGGATACCCCAAACCCGAAACACCGGGGAGCTGTTTTTT
CAWIPQTRNTGELFF
>NA|TRBJ2-7|NA|TRBV28
TGTGCCAGCAGTTTAAACAGGGACGAGCAGTACTTC
CASSLNRDEQYF
>NA|TRBJ2-5|TRBD1|TRBV7-6
TGTGCCAGCAGCTTAGATAGCTCGCAGGGGGTGAGGGAGACCCAGTACTTC
CASSLDSSQGVRETQYF
>once|TRBJ1-5|TRBD1|TRBV29-1
TGCAGCGTTGGGGACAGCGCTTATCAGCCCCAGCATTTT
CSVGDSAYQPQHF
>NA|TRBJ2-5|TRBD2|TRBV5-1
TGCGCCAGTCGTAGCGGGGAAGAGACCCAGTACTTC
CASRSGEETQYF
>NA|TRBJ1-1|TRBD1|TRBV19
TGTGCCAGTAGTGACAGGGGGTACACTGAAGCTTTCTTT
CASSDRGYTEAFF
>NA|TRBJ1-4|TRBD1|TRBV15
TGTGCCACCAGCAGCAGCCTCTCCGGGACAGCCGAAAAACTGTTTTTT
CATSSSLSGTAEKLFF
>NA|TRBJ1-5|NA|TRBV6-1
TGTGCCAGCGGCCTGATCTATCAGCCCCAGCATTTT
CASGLIYQPQHF
>NA|TRBJ1-6|NA|TRBV9
TGTGCCAGCAGCCAGGCCCCACAGGGCGAATCACCCCTCCACTTT
CASSQAPQGESPLHF
>NA|TRBJ2-1|NA|TRBV28
TGTGCCAGCAGTTTCGACACTCTCAGTTACAATGAGCAGTTCTTC
CASSFDTLSYNEQFF
>NA|TRBJ1-2|TRBD1|TRBV14
TGTGCCAGCAGCCAAGATGGACTGCAGACAGGGTATGGCTACACCTTC
CASSQDGLQTGYGYTF
>NA|TRBJ1-2|TRBD1|TRBV5-4
TGTGCCAGCAGCCAACTATTAGGGACAGGGGGCGACTATGGCTACACCTTC
CASSQLLGTGGDYGYTF
>NA|TRBJ1-1|NA|TRBV11-2
TGTGCCAGCAGCTTTGCAGGGAACACTGAAGCTTTCTTT
CASSFAGNTEAFF
>NA|TRBJ1-2|TRBD1|TRBV7-8
TGTGCCAGCAGCTTACCCGGGACAGGGGTGGAAGGCTACACCTTC
CASSLPGTGVEGYTF
>NA|TRBJ1-1|NA|TRBV30
TGTGCCTGGGCTAAGAACGGGGGGCCCACTGAAGCTTTCTTT
CAWAKNGGPTEAFF
>NA|TRBJ1-2|NA|TRBV18
TGTGCCAGCTCACCAGGTGGGGGCCTCTTGAGCTACACCTTC
CASSPGGGLLSYTF
>few|TRBJ1-5|TRBD1|TRBV10-2
TGCGCCAGCAGCGCTGGGACAGCTATCAATCAGCCCCAGCATTTT
CASSAGTAINQPQHF
>NA|TRBJ2-1|NA|TRBV29-1
TGCAGCGCCGCAACTACTAGTGTCACCTACAATGAGCAGTTCTTC
CSAATTSVTYNEQFF
>NA|TRBJ2-7|NA|TRBV5-4
TGTGCCAGCAGCTTGGGTCCCCCCGGACAAACCTACGAGCAGTACTTC
CASSLGPPGQTYEQYF
>NA|TRBJ1-2|TRBD1|TRBV6-5
TGTGCCAGCAGTAACCGACAGGGGGCGCATGGCTACACCTTC
CASSNRQGAHGYTF
>NA|TRBJ2-3|TRBD2|TRBV29-1
TGCAGCGTTGGACTAGCGGGCACAGATACGCAGTATTTT
CSVGLAGTDTQYF
>NA|TRBJ1-4|NA|TRBV6-6
TGTGCCAGCAGTTACTCGTCGGGTAATGAAAAACTGTTTTTT
CASSYSSGNEKLFF
>NA|TRBJ1-4|NA|TRBV30
TGTGCCTGGAGTGGGGGTGCTAATGAAAAACTGTTTTTT
CAWSGGANEKLFF
>once|TRBJ2-7|TRBD1|TRBV6-7
TGTGCCAGCAGTTGTTCCGGGACAGGACTCTACGAGCAGTACTTC
CASSCSGTGLYEQYF
>NA|TRBJ2-5|NA|TRBV18
TGTGCCAGCTCACCACCAGGCCTCCAAGAGACCCAGTACTTC
CASSPPGLQETQYF
>NA|TRBJ1-2|NA|TRBV30
TGTGCCTGGGGGTCAGATCACTATGGCTACACCTTC
CAWGSDHYGYTF
>NA|TRBJ2-3|NA|TRBV19
TGTGCCAGTAGTATAGGTACGGGGGCAGGGTCGACAGATACGCAGTATTTT
CASSIGTGAGSTDTQYF
>NA|TRBJ2-3|NA|TRBV7-2
TGTGCCAGCAGCCTAGGAGGACAGCCCGCAGATACGCAGTATTTT
CASSLGGQPADTQYF
>NA|TRBJ1-1|NA|TRBV6-5
TGTGCCAGCAGTTACTCTGGGGTCACGAACACTGAAGCTTTCTTT
CASSYSGVTNTEAFF
>NA|TRBJ1-5|TRBD1|TRBV7-2
TGTGCCAGCAGCTTAGGGCAGGGGGCAACTCAGCCCCAGCATTTT
CASSLGQGATQPQHF
>NA|TRBJ2-3|TRBD2|TRBV11-2
TGTGCCAGCAGCCGAGGGCAGGTTGAGCGGGAGGTCGGCACAGATACGCAGTATTTT
CASSRGQVEREVGTDTQYF
>NA|TRBJ1-2|NA|TRBV6-5
TGTGCCAGTAGAAGTAACACTCACTATGGCTACACCTTC
CASRSNTHYGYTF
>NA|TRBJ1-2|TRBD1|TRBV5-1
TGCGCCAGCAGTTGGACAGGACCAAACTATGGCTACACCTTC
CASSWTGPNYGYTF
>NA|TRBJ2-1|NA|TRBV5-1
TGCGCCAGCAGCTTGGTGGGGGGCGCAGGTAATGAGCAGTTCTTC
CASSLVGGAGNEQFF
>NA|TRBJ2-7|NA|TRBV30
TGTGCCGTACTTTACAGGGAAGGTCCTTACGAGCAGTACTTC
CAVLYREGPYEQYF
>NA|TRBJ2-4|NA|TRBV2
TGTGCCAGCAGTGTGGAGGGACCCGTAGACATTCAGTACTTC
CASSVEGPVDIQYF
>NA|TRBJ2-5|NA|TRBV15
TGTGCCACCAGCAGAGAGTACCAAGAGACCCAGTACTTC
CATSREYQETQYF
>NA|TRBJ1-4|NA|TRBV29-1
TGCAGCGTTGAGGGGGACTCGACTAATGAAAAACTGTTTTTT
CSVEGDSTNEKLFF
>once|TRBJ1-5|TRBD1|TRBV19
TGTGCCAGTAGTATACAGGGGGGTAGCAATCAGCCCCAGCATTTT
CASSIQGGSNQPQHF
>NA|TRBJ1-2|NA|TRBV21-1
TGTGCCAGCCCACGGACAGAGAACTATGGCTACACCTTC
CASPRTENYGYTF
>NA|TRBJ2-6|TRBD1|TRBV5-8
TGTGCCAGCAGCTTGAATTGGGGGACAGCTGGGGCCAACGTCCTGACTTTC
CASSLNWGTAGANVLTF
>once|TRBJ1-4|NA|TRBV27
TGTGCCAGCAGCAAACAGGGTACGGGTGAAAAACTGTTTTTT
CASSKQGTGEKLFF
>once|TRBJ2-7|NA|TRBV9
TGTGCCAGCAGCGTCTCGGGGGGCCCCCTTCGGGAGCAGTACTTC
CASSVSGGPLREQYF
>NA|TRBJ1-2|NA|TRBV30
TGTGCCTGGCAACTTAGCTCGAACTATGGCTACACCTTC
CAWQLSSNYGYTF
>NA|TRBJ1-2|TRBD1|TRBV10-3
TGTGCCATCAGTGATGGGACAGGGGAATATGGCTACACCTTC
CAISDGTGEYGYTF
>NA|TRBJ1-2|TRBD1|TRBV28
TGTGCCAGCCTGCGAGGGGGCGAGAATGGCTACACCTTC
CASLRGGENGYTF
>NA|TRBJ2-5|TRBD1|TRBV25-1
TGTGCCAGCAGTGTATACTCCGGGACAGGGGGCGGTGAGACCCAGTACTTC
CASSVYSGTGGGETQYF
>NA|TRBJ1-2|NA|TRBV30
TGTGCCTGGAAGGGGGCTAACTATGGCTACACCTTC
CAWKGANYGYTF
>NA|TRBJ2-1|TRBD2|TRBV6-1
TGTGCCAGCACTGAGGGAGGGCGCGATGAGCAGTTCTTC
CASTEGGRDEQFF
>NA|TRBJ2-7|TRBD2|TRBV7-2
TGTGCCAGCAGCTTAGCGCGTCGGCGGGGGGACTACGAGCAGTACTTC
CASSLARRRGDYEQYF
>NA|TRBJ2-5|NA|TRBV15
TGTGCCACCAGCTCTCTTGGAGAGACCCAGTACTTC
CATSSLGETQYF
>once|TRBJ2-1|NA|TRBV5-4
TGTGCCAGCAGCTCCCCATTTGGGGGATGGGTAAATGAGCAGTTCTTC
CASSSPFGGWVNEQFF
>NA|TRBJ1-1|NA|TRBV7-8
TGTGCCAGCAGCTTAGCCCTTTTGGGGACTGAAGCTTTCTTT
CASSLALLGTEAFF
>NA|TRBJ1-1|NA|TRBV19
TGTGCCAGTAGTGCGGTGGGGACTGAAGCTTTCTTT
CASSAVGTEAFF